This paragraph covers one T cell receptor beta chain sequence. Its antigen remains unidentified. The data originate from a study of CD8 T cell repertoires and HIV-1 epitope variants. About the research overall: Twenty-five autologous and known Gag and Nef epitope variant peptides each stimulated T cells separately. Controls were a CMV, EBV and flu pool, Ebola AY9, and no peptide.

Produced via immunoSEQ multiplex PCR; TCRdb's table is partial and in-frame only. In the table there are approximately 5,700 clones, less than 70% of which are singletons. This CDR3 has 14 amino acids. The germline gives CDR1 LNHDA, CDR2 SQIVND (reference sequence). V lost 5 bases and J 5 bases, leaving 15 bases between the germline ends. The clonotype comes from a male donor with HIV. The sample was cultured CD8+ T cells derived from PBMCs. The V and J genes are TRBV19 and TRBJ1-1, with a tentative D call TRBD1 (6 bases). CDR3 coding DNA: TGTGCCAGTAGTTCCCCCCAGGGGTATACTGAAGCTTTCTTT. It encodes CASSSPQGYTEAFF.